This TCR beta chain was observed in a study of T-cell reconstitution after alpha-beta-depleted transplantation in children. Study outcomes and limitations: Several patients had high TCRbeta diversity at day 60; it came from surviving recipient T cells and thymic progenitors. Several hundred expanded graft clones reportedly were the source of alpha-beta T cells about two months after transplant. One year after transplant, T-cell counts and diversity came mostly from newly produced T cells.

This clonotype was seen only a few times. Its target is not known. CDR3 length equals 13 residues. CDR1 is DFQATT, CDR2 SNEGSKA, per germline (reference sequence). The V end was cut by 2 bases, the J end by 6 bases, with 14 bases between. Preparation of the TCRbeta library used unique molecular identifiers. TCRdb recomputed calls from the PCR reads with MiXCR, one row per CDR3 protein. Of some 81,000 distinct CDR3 sequences listed, around an eighth are singletons. The clonotype originates from a male patient aged 2 to 9 who had a stem cell transplant for acute lymphoblastic leukemia, so the T cells may come from the graft donor. This chain joins TRBV20-1 and TRBJ2-7; maybe TRBD1 (6 bases). The sequencing here drew on PBMCs, mostly from graft donor cells, taken 180 days after TCRalphabeta/CD19-depleted stem cell transplant. CDR3 sequence reads: CSARRTALSEQYF. DNA for the CDR3: TGCAGTGCTAGACGGACAGCGCTAAGCGAGCAGTACTTC.